This T cell receptor beta chain was obtained from a study of shared clonotypes between healthy human individuals. Regarding the study as a whole: Researchers sampled only blood; tissue repertoires likely differ. Naive subsets generally had larger estimated richness than memory subsets.

With 5 bases clipped from V and 3 bases from J, the junction kept 4 bases outside the gene matches. The germline CDR1 and CDR2 sequences are SEHNR and FQNEAQ (reference sequence). The CDR3 has 13 residues. Points on this clone: Its antigen is still unknown.

Sorted-subset replicate PCRs used around 220 ng DNA, approximately 33,000 T cell genomes. Method: immunoSEQ multiplex PCR; TCRdb's copy keeps in-frame clones and lacks some. The sample carries fewer than 850,000 clones, about 96% recorded once. CD8 cells classed as naive were CD45RO-negative and positively selected for CCR7, excluding terminally differentiated effector memory CD45RA+ cells. This chain joins TRBV7-9 and TRBJ2-7, with 7 bases that match TRBD2. This TCR came from a man aged 30-40 years in good health. What was sequenced was naive CD8+ T cells sorted from blood. The CDR3 sequence: CASSMGGYYEQYF. CDR3 DNA sequence: TGTGCCAGCAGCATGGGGGGGTACTACGAGCAGTACTTC.